The present T cell receptor beta chain was sequenced within a study of T cell responses to AZD1222 COVID-19 vaccine. The table came from immunoSEQ multiplex PCR; TCRdb's copy has only in-frame clones and leaves some out. The sample lists 150,000 to 250,000 clones; under 95% were seen once. The CDR3 runs 13 residues. Trimming pared 7 bases from V and 2 bases from J, leaving 11 bases between. The receptor comes from an adult who received the AZD1222 COVID-19 vaccine. V gene TRBV12-3 or TRBV12-4 combines with J gene TRBJ1-1; unclear D gene. The sample in question was peripheral blood, obtained 28 days after the second AZD1222 dose. Here the CDR3 reads CASKRDLNTEAFF. For the CDR3, the DNA is TGTGCCAGCAAGAGAGACCTAAACACTGAAGCTTTCTTT.